This T cell receptor beta chain was found in a study of T cell responses to AZD1222 COVID-19 vaccine. Overall study findings and caveats: The donor group comprised mostly white British people and more females; the analysis possibly underestimated clonal diversity. Only after the peak T cell response were repertoires sampled.

This CDR3 comprises 16 residues. Germline lookup yields CDR1 SGHTA and CDR2 FQGNSA. V lost 5 bases to trimming and J lost 5 bases, with 16 bases between them. As for this clone: The antigen is not known.

Clones were sequenced by immunoSEQ multiplex PCR, and TCRdb holds only the in-frame ones, with some missing. The data hold 30,000 to 35,000 clones, with 90% to 95% observed a single time. Sequencing used peripheral blood, obtained on day 0 of AZD1222 vaccination. This sequence originates from an adult in good health. The chain recombines TRBV7-2 with TRBJ2-6; D gene ambiguous. This chain's CDR3 is CASSTARQSRANVLTF. For the CDR3, the DNA is TGTGCCAGCAGCACGGCTCGACAAAGTCGGGCCAACGTCCTGACTTTC.